What follows are 23 T cell receptor beta chains derived from one specimen sequenced in a study of human T cells and chemical hapten exposure. TCRdb reprocessed the RACE reads via MiXCR and lists one record per CDR3 protein. The table records some 400,000 distinct CDR3 sequences, 4% to 6% of them present only once. Time point here: pre-sensitization, week 0. Treatment in this sample: therapeutic diphenylcyclopropenone sensitization with weekly scalp DPC. The source material was whole blood, sampled in connection with sensitization to the hapten diphenylcyclopropenone (DPC). These receptors originate from a woman aged 50 to 60 with alopecia areata. Some clones in this sample may be carry-over from other donors' samples.

As concerns this clonotype: This could be a read error, since a much larger clone is one nucleotide away. The chain is built from TRBV9 and TRBJ2-7; possibly TRBD1 or TRBD2 for D (5 bases each). V lost 0 bases and J lost 5, with 12 bases in between. The CDR3 runs 14 residues. Germline V gene lookup returns CDR1 SGDLS and CDR2 YYNGEE. DNA of the CDR3: TGTGCCAGCAGCGTAGGAGGGGTTTCCCACGAGCAGTACTTC. Its protein is CASSVGGVSHEQYF.

This clonotype has only a few counts. This chain links TRBV20-1 with TRBJ1-5; D ambiguous. CDR3 length: 13 amino acids. CDR1 is DFQATT and CDR2 is SNEGSKA in the germline V gene (reference sequence). Trimming shortened V by 4 bases and J by 1 base, and 8 bases separated the two germline ends. This CDR3 is CSAIDLSNQPQHF. CDR3 nucleotide sequence: TGCAGTGCTATCGATCTCAGCAATCAGCCCCAGCATTTT.

This clonotype turned up a few times. This chain links TRBV2 with TRBJ2-7; 9 bases are shared with TRBD2. V lost 5 bases and J lost 4; bases outside the gene matches: 9. The CDR3 is 15 residues long. The germline gives CDR1 SNHLY, CDR2 FYNNEI. CDR3 residues: CASSPPETSGYEQYF. The CDR3 DNA reads TGTGCCAGCAGTCCCCCAGAGACTAGCGGTTACGAGCAGTACTTC.

At least ten counts were recorded for this clonotype. The genes are TRBV5-1 and TRBJ2-5, with a possible D match to TRBD1 (6 bases). V was shortened by 6 bases and J by 0 bases, with 15 bases between the two germline ends. The germline gives CDR1 SGHRS, CDR2 YFSETQ. The CDR3 consists of 15 residues. CDR3 in amino acids: CASTRGTRYQETQYF. In DNA, the CDR3 is TGCGCCAGCACGAGGGGGACACGGTACCAAGAGACCCAGTACTTC.

There are many counts of this clonotype. V is TRBV7-2 and J is TRBJ2-1, with 8 bases lining up with TRBD2. Germline V gene sequence: CDR1 SGHTA, CDR2 FQGNSA. The CDR3 runs 16 residues. V shed 1 base, J shed 7 bases, and the junction held 9 bases outside the gene matches. CDR3 amino acids: CASSLVGREGQNEQFF. The CDR3 bases are TGTGCCAGCAGCTTAGTGGGACGGGAGGGCCAGAATGAGCAGTTCTTC. Together with reference TRBV7-2 and TRBJ2-1, the CDR3 gives the full variable domain: GAGVSQSPSNKVTEKGKDVELRCDPISGHTALYWYRQSLGQGLEFLIYFQGNSAPDKSGLPSDRFSAERTGGSVSTLTIQRTQQEDSAVYLCASSLVGREGQNEQFFGPGTRLTVL.

This clonotype has only a few counts. The DNA of the CDR3 is TGTGCCACCCAGGAACCCGGGACATTCGGCTACACCTTC. This encodes CATQEPGTFGYTF. This chain joins TRBV10-3 and TRBJ1-2; tentative D call: TRBD1 (6 bases). Germline loops: CDR1 ENHRY, CDR2 SYGVKD. Trimming stripped 10 bases from V and 8 bases from J, with 20 bases between. The CDR3 covers 13 residues.

This clonotype was seen ten or more times. The chain combines TRBV7-9 with TRBJ2-7; 11 positions agree with TRBD2. Germline V gives CDR1 SEHNR, CDR2 FQNEAQ (reference sequence). V shed 5 bases, J shed 6 bases, and the junction held 12 bases outside the gene matches. The CDR3 is made up of 16 amino acids. CDR3 amino acids: CASSPSTSGIKGEQYF. The DNA for the CDR3 is TGTGCCAGCAGCCCATCGACTAGCGGGATAAAGGGCGAGCAGTACTTC.

The rearrangement joins TRBV27 to TRBJ1-6; D unresolved. V was trimmed by 3 bases and J by 8 bases, leaving 11 bases between them. Germline V gene data show CDR1 as MNHEY and CDR2 as SMNVEV (reference sequence). This CDR3 is built from 14 residues. This CDR3 is CASSFGLIDSPLHF. CDR3 DNA sequence: TGTGCCAGCAGTTTTGGCTTAATAGATTCACCCCTCCACTTT.

This clonotype was seen only a few times. The rearrangement uses TRBV3-1 and TRBJ1-1; 7 nucleotides align to TRBD1. V lost 0 bases to trimming and J lost 6 bases; unmatched junction nucleotides: 7. This CDR3 has 15 amino acids. CDR1 LGHDT and CDR2 YNNKEL come from the germline V gene (reference sequence). The CDR3 nucleotides read TGTGCCAGCAGCCAAGATTATGGGCAGGGGGCTGAAGCTTTCTTT. Its protein product is CASSQDYGQGAEAFF.

This clonotype was counted ten times or more. The chain recombines TRBV4-3 with TRBJ2-3; TRBD2 might be the D (6 bases). The V gene's germline CDR1 is LGHNA and CDR2 YSLEER. V lost 4 bases, J lost 5 bases, and 13 bases lay in between. The CDR3 consists of 14 residues. CDR3 bases: TGCGCCAGCAGCCGGGAGGCCGTTTTAGATACGCAGTATTTT. Its translation is CASSREAVLDTQYF.

In its sample, this clonotype was seen many times. The genes are TRBV24-1 and TRBJ2-5; 9 bases are shared with TRBD2. The V and J ends lost 7 bases and 6 bases, in that order; junction bases with no gene match: 11. CDR3 length: 15 residues. Per germline, CDR1 KGHDR and CDR2 SFDVKD. The CDR3: CATSAAGGPEKTQYF. The CDR3 DNA follows: TGTGCCACCAGCGCTGCGGGAGGGCCCGAAAAGACCCAGTACTTC.

This clonotype was observed many times. The rearrangement joins TRBV29-1 to TRBJ2-3, with D maybe TRBD1 (6 bases). V lost 6 bases, J lost 2 bases, and 9 bases lay in between. The germline V gene has CDR1 SQVTM and CDR2 ANQGSEA. The CDR3 sequence is 12 residues long. The CDR3 region is CSVRQDTDTQYF. CDR3 sequence (DNA): TGCAGCGTCCGACAGGACACAGATACGCAGTATTTT.

This clonotype was seen at least ten times. The chain recombines TRBV7-2 with TRBJ1-5; no definite D call. The CDR3 is 15 amino acids. Trimming shortened V by 1 base and J by 7 bases, and 14 bases separated the two germline ends. Germline V gene lookup returns CDR1 SGHTA and CDR2 FQGNSA. The chain's CDR3 is CASSLEGPGRQPQHF. The CDR3 bases are TGTGCCAGCAGCTTAGAAGGGCCCGGCAGGCAGCCCCAGCATTTT. The whole variable domain, remainder taken from reference TRBV7-2 and TRBJ1-5, is GAGVSQSPSNKVTEKGKDVELRCDPISGHTALYWYRQSLGQGLEFLIYFQGNSAPDKSGLPSDRFSAERTGGSVSTLTIQRTQQEDSAVYLCASSLEGPGRQPQHFGDGTRLSIL.

The table lists this clonotype with a few counts. The chain is built from TRBV7-9 and TRBJ2-7; no firm D call. Germline CDR1 and CDR2: SEHNR and FQNEAQ (reference sequence). This CDR3 has 11 residues. With 7 bases removed from V and 6 bases from J, the gap between germline ends came to 10 bases. The CDR3 DNA follows: TGTGCCAGCACCAACATTACCGAGCAGTACTTC. Translation gives CASTNITEQYF.

The chain carries TRBV28 and TRBJ2-1, with 10 bases fitting TRBD2. Germline V gives CDR1 MDHEN, CDR2 SYDVKM. CDR3 length: 17 residues. Losses at the gene ends were 8 bases for V and 4 bases for J; bases not matched to a gene: 14. Here the CDR3 reads CASFPLAGLAEYNEQFF. The DNA for the CDR3 is TGTGCCAGCTTCCCCCTGGCAGGACTAGCGGAGTACAATGAGCAGTTCTTC. Based on the CDR3 plus reference TRBV28 and TRBJ2-1, the full variable domain is DVKVTQSSRYLVKRTGEKVFLECVQDMDHENMFWYRQDPGLGLRLIYFSYDVKMKEKGDIPEGYSVSREKKERFSLILESASTNQTSMYLCASFPLAGLAEYNEQFFGPGTRLTVL.

The V and J genes are TRBV7-6 and TRBJ1-5; D is unresolved. There are 17 residues in the CDR3. Looked up from germline, CDR1 is SGHVS and CDR2 is FNYEAQ. The V gene lost 0 bases and the J gene lost 2 bases, with 14 bases spanning the gap. The CDR3 loop reads CASSLAGGEKGNQPQHF. The CDR3 DNA reads TGTGCCAGCAGCTTAGCGGGCGGGGAAAAGGGCAATCAGCCCCAGCATTTT.

For this clonotype: This sequence may be a read error, since a much larger clone differs from it by one base. The genes are TRBV3-1 and TRBJ2-7; D is possibly TRBD2 (6 bases). CDR1 is LGHDT, CDR2 YNNKEL, per germline (reference sequence). This CDR3 has 11 amino acids. The CDR3 loop is CVSSGGVSLYF. For the CDR3, the DNA is TGTGTCAGCAGTGGAGGGGTTTCTCTATACTTC.

This clonotype was seen many times. This chain links TRBV11-2 with TRBJ2-1; D is tentatively TRBD1 or TRBD2 (5 bases each). The CDR3 runs to 13 residues. From germline, CDR1 is SGHAT and CDR2 FQNNGV. The V end was cut by 4 bases, the J end by 4 bases, with 8 bases between. CDR3 region: CASSSGAYNEQFF. The CDR3 coding sequence is TGTGCCAGCAGCTCCGGGGCTTACAATGAGCAGTTCTTC.

This clonotype came up many times. V usage is TRBV5-6 and J usage is TRBJ2-5, with D unclear. The germline gives CDR1 SGHDT, CDR2 YYEEEE. Trimming shortened V by 8 bases and J by 1 base, and 15 bases separated the two germline ends. The CDR3 is made up of 14 amino acids. The CDR3 DNA follows: TGTGCCAGTAAGAATGGCTACCTCCAAGAGACCCAGTACTTC. It encodes CASKNGYLQETQYF.

This clonotype was seen at least ten times. V is TRBV7-6 and J is TRBJ2-3; no reliable D call. CDR1 is SGHVS and CDR2 is FNYEAQ in the germline V gene. V lost 0 bases and J lost 0, with 7 bases in between. The CDR3 covers 15 residues. As DNA, the CDR3 is TGTGCCAGCAGCTTAGCCGACGGAAGCACAGATACGCAGTATTTT. Encoded protein: CASSLADGSTDTQYF.

CDR3 region: CASSPMAGQGADTQYF. The CDR3 bases are TGTGCCAGCAGCCCCATGGCGGGACAGGGGGCAGATACGCAGTATTTT. J is TRBJ2-3 and V is TRBV7-6; 11 bases align to TRBD1. The J segment lost 4 bases and the V segment lost 5 bases, leaving 8 bases of the junction unmatched. Germline loops: CDR1 SGHVS, CDR2 FNYEAQ. The CDR3 extends over 16 amino acids.

This clonotype was seen repeatedly, ten times or more. This CDR3 is CASSLVQGYGYTF. The DNA of the CDR3 is TGTGCCAGCAGCTTAGTGCAGGGCTACGGCTACACCTTC. The chain recombines TRBV7-9 with TRBJ1-2; a possible D gene is TRBD1 (5 bases). Germline assignment: CDR1 SEHNR and CDR2 FQNEAQ (reference sequence). This CDR3 is built from 13 residues. The V and J ends lost 1 base and 8 bases respectively, with 11 bases between them.

The CDR3 nucleotides are TGCGCCAGCAGCTCCCCCCGTTCCGGTCGCACAGATACGCAGTATTTT. Translating it yields CASSSPRSGRTDTQYF. V is TRBV5-1 and J is TRBJ2-3; D gene uncertain. Germline CDR1 and CDR2: SGHRS and YFSETQ. The CDR3 covers 16 residues. The V end lost 3 bases, the J end lost 1 base, and 15 bases lay between the germline ends. Combining the CDR3 with reference TRBV5-1 and TRBJ2-3 gives the whole variable domain KAGVTQTPRYLIKTRGQQVTLSCSPISGHRSVSWYQQTPGQGLQFLFEYFSETQRNKGNFPGRFSGRQFSNSRSEMNVSTLELGDSALYLCASSSPRSGRTDTQYFGPGTRLTVL.